A selection of T cell receptor beta chains follows, all from one sample in a study of CD8+ T cells in alopecia areata. Data came from immunoSEQ multiplex PCR; TCRdb stores just in-frame clones and leaves some out. Found here are approximately 180,000 clones, 64% of them singletons; the top ten hold under 1.5%. The specimen was CD4+ T cells sorted from blood, collected around week 47, from a patient treated with tofacitinib. The receptors were sampled from a human donor with alopecia areata. CDR3s include the opening cysteine and the closing phenylalanine or tryptophan. D genes are given only for firm matches. Clone size is stated in some rows and not others, as once, few, many or a class when expanded.

J | length | D | V | size | CDR3 | DNA
TRBJ1-2 | 14 | - | TRBV7-2 | - | CASSLFITEQGYTF | TGTGCCAGCAGCTTATTCATAACGGAACAAGGCTACACCTTC
TRBJ2-7 | 14 | TRBD1 | TRBV4-3 | once | CASSRSGTGGEQYF | TGCGCCAGCAGCCGATCTGGGACAGGGGGCGAGCAGTACTTC
TRBJ2-5 | 17 | - | TRBV14 | - | CASSRQEGLVYQETQYF | TGTGCCAGCAGTAGACAGGAAGGTCTCGTGTACCAAGAGACCCAGTACTTC
TRBJ1-5 | 16 | - | TRBV2 | - | CASSPVQGFGNQPQHF | TGTGCCAGCAGTCCTGTACAGGGTTTTGGCAATCAGCCCCAGCATTTT
TRBJ1-1 | 13 | - | TRBV13 | - | CASSLGQLVEAFF | TGTGCCAGCAGCCTAGGACAGTTAGTTGAAGCTTTCTTT
TRBJ2-5 | 15 | - | TRBV18 | few | CASSPEKGTKETQYF | TGTGCCAGCTCACCAGAAAAGGGTACCAAAGAGACCCAGTACTTC
TRBJ2-2 | 15 | TRBD1 | TRBV29-1 | - | CSVGTWTGITGELFF | TGCAGCGTTGGGACATGGACAGGGATCACCGGGGAGCTGTTTTTT
TRBJ1-2 | 16 | - | TRBV27 | - | CASSPPGLAGRSGYTF | TGTGCCAGCAGTCCCCCGGGACTAGCGGGGAGAAGTGGCTACACCTTC
TRBJ1-1 | 14 | - | TRBV2 | - | CASSEKSRNTEAFF | TGTGCCAGCAGTGAAAAGTCGAGGAACACTGAAGCTTTCTTT
TRBJ2-2 | 14 | - | TRBV5-6 | once | CASSLTGNTGELFF | TGTGCCAGCAGCTTGACAGGGAACACCGGGGAGCTGTTTTTT
TRBJ1-6 | 15 | - | TRBV25-1 | few | CASSEVDSFNSPLHF | TGTGCCAGCAGTGAAGTGGACAGCTTTAATTCACCCCTCCACTTT
TRBJ1-5 | 15 | TRBD1 | TRBV7-2 | - | CASSPGQVSNQPQHF | TGTGCCAGCAGCCCGGGACAGGTTAGCAATCAGCCCCAGCATTTT
TRBJ1-6 | 15 | TRBD1 | TRBV19 | - | CASKGAQGDNSPLHF | TGTGCCAGTAAGGGGGCACAGGGAGATAATTCACCCCTCCACTTT
TRBJ2-6 | 14 | - | TRBV29-1 | - | CSVAGVSGANVLTF | TGCAGCGTTGCCGGTGTCTCTGGGGCCAACGTCCTGACTTTC
TRBJ2-1 | 13 | - | TRBV6-6 | - | CASSYSTYNEQFF | TGTGCCAGCAGTTACTCAACTTACAATGAGCAGTTCTTC
TRBJ2-5 | 14 | - | TRBV5-1 | - | CASSLAAGKETQYF | TGCGCCAGCAGCTTGGCGGCCGGGAAAGAGACCCAGTACTTC
TRBJ1-1 | 15 | - | TRBV30 | few | CAWRTHPVWNTEAFF | TGTGCCTGGAGAACTCACCCTGTATGGAACACTGAAGCTTTCTTT
TRBJ1-5 | 15 | - | TRBV5-6 | - | CASSLSRTYNQPQHF | TGTGCCAGCAGCTTGTCCAGGACATACAATCAGCCCCAGCATTTT
TRBJ2-3 | 13 | - | TRBV7-2 | - | CASSLLFTDTQYF | TGTGCCAGCAGCTTACTCTTCACAGATACGCAGTATTTT
TRBJ2-1 | 15 | TRBD2 | TRBV18 | - | CASSEGLAGRNEQFF | TGTGCCAGCTCAGAGGGACTAGCGGGGCGGAATGAGCAGTTCTTC
TRBJ2-3 | 14 | - | TRBV27 | - | CASSFGGLTDTQYF | TGTGCCAGCAGTTTCGGGGGTTTGACAGATACGCAGTATTTT
TRBJ1-4 | 12 | - | TRBV29-1 | - | CSVGENNEKLFF | TGCAGCGTTGGTGAGAACAATGAAAAACTGTTTTTT
TRBJ1-2 | 12 | - | TRBV30 | - | CAWNGDLYGYTF | TGTGCCTGGAACGGAGACCTCTATGGCTACACCTTC
TRBJ2-5 | 16 | TRBD2 | TRBV5-1 | few | CASSSGRTSGEETQYF | TGCGCCAGCAGCTCGGGGCGGACTAGCGGGGAAGAGACCCAGTACTTC
TRBJ2-7 | 14 | TRBD1 | TRBV18 | - | CASSPRTGPYEQYF | TGTGCCAGCTCACCTCGGACAGGCCCCTACGAGCAGTACTTC
TRBJ1-5 | 12 | TRBD1 | TRBV29-1 | once | CSVGQGDQPQHF | TGCAGCGTTGGGCAGGGGGACCAGCCCCAGCATTTT
TRBJ1-5 | 13 | - | TRBV29-1 | few | CSVAENSNQPQHF | TGCAGCGTGGCGGAAAATAGCAATCAGCCCCAGCATTTT
TRBJ2-7 | 16 | - | TRBV7-9 | once | CASSGFDRGGDYEQYF | TGTGCCAGCAGTGGCTTCGACAGGGGAGGGGACTACGAGCAGTACTTC
TRBJ1-1 | 12 | - | TRBV7-2 | - | CASSLAQTEAFF | TGTGCCAGCAGCTTAGCGCAAACTGAAGCTTTCTTT
TRBJ2-5 | 14 | TRBD2 | TRBV2 | - | CASSERTSGGTQYF | TGTGCCAGCAGTGAGAGGACTAGCGGGGGGACCCAGTACTTC
TRBJ2-7 | 15 | - | TRBV2 | few | CASSESPGGVYEQYF | TGTGCCAGCAGTGAGTCCCCGGGTGGAGTCTACGAGCAGTACTTC
TRBJ1-5 | 14 | TRBD1 | TRBV10-3 | few | CAISEGQRNQPQHF | TGTGCCATCAGCGAGGGACAGCGGAATCAGCCCCAGCATTTT
TRBJ1-1 | 14 | - | TRBV4-3 | - | CASSANPELGEAFF | TGCGCCAGCAGCGCGAACCCGGAGCTGGGTGAAGCTTTCTTT
TRBJ2-1 | 11 | - | TRBV29-1 | few | CSVRVVNEQFF | TGCAGCGTTCGAGTCGTCAATGAGCAGTTCTTC
TRBJ1-1 | 12 | - | TRBV25-1 | few | CASSLANTEAFF | TGTGCCAGCAGTCTAGCGAACACTGAAGCTTTCTTT
TRBJ2-1 | 13 | - | TRBV5-1 | - | CASRPGIYNEQFF | TGCGCCAGCAGACCCGGGATCTACAATGAGCAGTTCTTC
TRBJ1-5 | 15 | - | TRBV6-1 | - | CASSAFREGFQPQHF | TGTGCCAGCAGTGCTTTCAGGGAAGGTTTTCAGCCCCAGCATTTT
TRBJ2-6 | 13 | - | TRBV14 | - | CASSQLQANVLTF | TGTGCCAGCAGCCAGCTACAGGCCAACGTCCTGACTTTC
TRBJ2-3 | 15 | TRBD1 | TRBV6-1 | - | CASSETGQGTDTQYF | TGTGCCAGCAGTGAGACGGGACAGGGCACAGATACGCAGTATTTT
TRBJ2-2 | 16 | TRBD1 | TRBV2 | - | CASAEQGAFLTGELFF | TGTGCCAGCGCAGAACAGGGGGCATTCTTAACCGGGGAGCTGTTTTTT
TRBJ1-1 | 14 | - | TRBV29-1 | - | CSVGLGVMNTEAFF | TGCAGCGTCGGCTTGGGGGTAATGAACACTGAAGCTTTCTTT
TRBJ1-1 | 11 | - | TRBV5-6 | - | CASSLGIEAFF | TGTGCCAGCAGCTTGGGTATTGAAGCTTTCTTT
TRBJ2-1 | 15 | - | TRBV19 | few | CASSIYGGGVNEQFF | TGTGCCAGTAGTATCTACGGAGGGGGGGTAAATGAGCAGTTCTTC
TRBJ2-1 | 14 | - | TRBV9 | - | CASSVAALAGEQFF | TGTGCCAGCAGCGTAGCGGCCCTAGCCGGAGAGCAGTTCTTC
TRBJ2-1 | 13 | - | TRBV7-2 | - | CASSLWAYNEQFF | TGTGCCAGCAGCTTATGGGCTTACAATGAGCAGTTCTTC
TRBJ1-1 | 14 | - | TRBV29-1 | - | CSVATTGWNTEAFF | TGCAGCGTTGCCACAACAGGATGGAACACTGAAGCTTTCTTT
TRBJ1-3 | 13 | TRBD1 | TRBV30 | - | CAWTTGTSNTIYF | TGTGCCTGGACGACAGGGACTAGTAACACCATATATTTT
TRBJ2-7 | 12 | - | TRBV5-1 | - | CASSSDGYEQYF | TGCGCCAGCAGCAGCGACGGTTACGAGCAGTACTTC
TRBJ2-4 | 14 | - | TRBV4-2 | - | CASSQAQGSNIQYF | TGTGCCAGCAGCCAAGCGCAGGGCTCAAACATTCAGTACTTC
TRBJ1-1 | 12 | - | TRBV11-3 | - | CASSPAEGEAFF | TGTGCCAGCAGCCCCGCAGAAGGTGAAGCTTTCTTT
TRBJ2-2 | 16 | - | TRBV30 | - | CAWRLKGGIRTGELFF | TGTGCCTGGAGGTTGAAGGGAGGAATAAGAACCGGGGAGCTGTTTTTT
TRBJ2-7 | 12 | - | TRBV29-1 | few | CSVGGLSYEQYF | TGCAGCGTTGGGGGTTTGAGCTACGAGCAGTACTTC
TRBJ1-5 | 15 | TRBD1 | TRBV5-1 | - | CASSPTTGANQPQHF | TGCGCCAGCAGCCCAACGACAGGGGCCAATCAGCCCCAGCATTTT
TRBJ2-3 | 14 | - | TRBV13 | - | CASSLSDITDTQYF | TGTGCCAGCAGCTTATCGGACATCACAGATACGCAGTATTTT